The present T cell receptor (beta chain) was sequenced within a study of cytomegalovirus exposure and HLA in healthy donors. Study results and limitations: In a later analysis, TCR beta V- and J-gene trimming was associated with a missense DCLRE1C variant. An observed cluster of highly shared sequence variants was recorded as a likely sequencing artifact.

Regarding this clone: The target antigen is unknown.

Both 60 Vbeta primers and 13 Jbeta primers went into the PCR. Generated by immunoSEQ multiplex PCR, the TCRdb table keeps only in-frame clones and is missing some. The table lists 85,000 to 120,000 clones, less than 85% of them singletons, with 3.5% to 4% in the top ten. The CDR3 loop spans 13 amino acids. The junction had 4 bases not matched to a gene; V was cut back by 6 bases and J by 4 bases. CDR1 SGHNT and CDR2 YYREEE come from the germline V gene (reference sequence). The chain carries TRBV5-4 and TRBJ2-7; 10 bases are shared with TRBD1. Sample: PBMCs. The sequence was collected from a man aged 55 to 69 in good health and CMV-seronegative. CDR3 in DNA: TGTGCCAGCACGGTGGGACAGGGGTACGAGCAGTACTTC. Translation: CASTVGQGYEQYF.